Described below is a single T cell receptor beta chain sequence and its context. Germline trimming cut 5 bases from V and 4 bases from J; bases unmatched to any gene: 3. The CDR3 runs 14 residues. The germline CDR1 and CDR2 sequences are SEHNR and FQNEAQ (reference sequence). Using immunoSEQ multiplex PCR, the repertoire was profiled, and TCRdb retains in-frame clones only, with some absent. The sample records approximately 2.5 million clones, over 85% being singletons. The record originates from a study of shared clonotypes between healthy human individuals. This clonotype was sampled from a man aged 18-30 years in good health. Some clones in this sample may be carry-over from other donors' samples. Sequencing input: naive CD4+ T cells from PBMCs. Noted subset: CD45RA+ positively selected. This chain uses TRBV7-9 with TRBJ2-3; 10 bases map to TRBD2. CDR3 residues: CASSAGLASDTQYF. CDR3 in DNA: TGTGCCAGCAGCGCGGGACTAGCGTCAGATACGCAGTATTTT.